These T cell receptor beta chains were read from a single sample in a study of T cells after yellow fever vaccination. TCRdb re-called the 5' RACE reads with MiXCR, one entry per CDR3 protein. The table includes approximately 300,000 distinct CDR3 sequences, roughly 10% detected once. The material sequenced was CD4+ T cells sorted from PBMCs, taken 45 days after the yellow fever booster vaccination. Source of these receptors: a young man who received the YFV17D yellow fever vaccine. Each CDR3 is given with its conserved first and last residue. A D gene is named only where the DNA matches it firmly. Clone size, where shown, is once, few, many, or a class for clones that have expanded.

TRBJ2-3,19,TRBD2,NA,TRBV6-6,CASSYVPPGLALSGDTQYF,TGTGCCAGCAGTTATGTCCCCCCGGGACTAGCACTATCAGGAGATACGCAGTATTTT
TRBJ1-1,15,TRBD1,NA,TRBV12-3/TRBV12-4,CASSTRDRPSTEAFF,TGTGCCAGCAGTACCCGGGACAGGCCAAGCACTGAAGCTTTCTTT
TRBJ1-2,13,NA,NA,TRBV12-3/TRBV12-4,CASSHRGERGYTF,TGTGCCAGCAGCCACAGAGGGGAAAGGGGCTACACCTTC
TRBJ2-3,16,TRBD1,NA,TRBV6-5,CASSYSGDRGQGTQYF,TGTGCCAGCAGTTACTCGGGAGACAGGGGCCAAGGTACGCAGTATTTT
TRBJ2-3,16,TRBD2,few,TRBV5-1,CASSGLTSGGIDTQYF,TGCGCCAGCAGCGGACTGACTAGCGGGGGCATAGATACGCAGTATTTT
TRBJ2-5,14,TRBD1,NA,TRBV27,CASSFYRGQETQYF,TGTGCCAGCAGTTTTTACAGGGGGCAAGAGACCCAGTACTTC
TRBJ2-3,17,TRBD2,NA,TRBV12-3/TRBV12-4,CASSFTSGGARPDTQYF,TGTGCCAGCAGTTTTACTAGCGGGGGGGCCAGGCCAGATACGCAGTATTTT
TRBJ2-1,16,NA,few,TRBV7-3,CASRPTGSPSYNEQFF,TGTGCCAGCAGACCTACCGGGTCGCCATCCTACAATGAGCAGTTCTTC
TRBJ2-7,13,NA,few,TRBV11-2,CASSFSGTPEQYF,TGTGCCAGCAGCTTCTCCGGGACCCCCGAGCAGTACTTC
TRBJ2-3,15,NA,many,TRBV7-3,CASSLTELSTDTQYF,TGTGCCAGCAGCTTGACAGAGCTTAGCACAGATACGCAGTATTTT
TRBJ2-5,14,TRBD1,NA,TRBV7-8,CASSLGQGSGTQYF,TGTGCCAGCAGCTTAGGACAGGGGTCAGGGACCCAGTACTTC
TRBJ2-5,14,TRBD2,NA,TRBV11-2,CAVAGGGGQETQYF,TGTGCTGTGGCGGGCGGCGGGGGACAAGAGACCCAGTACTTC
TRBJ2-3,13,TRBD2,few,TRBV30,CARRGEGTDTQYF,TGTGCCCGGCGGGGGGAAGGCACAGATACGCAGTATTTT
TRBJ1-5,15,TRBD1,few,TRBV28,CASSPGQAGNQPQHF,TGTGCCAGCAGTCCAGGACAGGCCGGTAATCAGCCCCAGCATTTT
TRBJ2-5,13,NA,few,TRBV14,CASSPASGQTQYF,TGTGCCAGCAGCCCCGCCAGTGGACAGACCCAGTACTTC
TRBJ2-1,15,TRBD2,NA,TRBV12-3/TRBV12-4,CASSQTSGGSHEQFF,TGTGCCAGCAGTCAGACTAGCGGGGGGTCTCATGAGCAGTTCTTC
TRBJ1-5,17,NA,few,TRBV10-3,CAISESLGGSLIQPQHF,TGTGCCATCAGTGAGAGTCTTGGTGGGAGTTTAATTCAGCCCCAGCATTTT
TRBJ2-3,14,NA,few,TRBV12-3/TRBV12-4,CANRRGTSTDTQYF,TGTGCCAACCGCCGGGGGACTAGCACAGATACGCAGTATTTT
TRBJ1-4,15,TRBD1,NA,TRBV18,CASSPAATGNEKLFF,TGTGCCAGCTCACCAGCTGCGACAGGGAACGAAAAACTGTTTTTT
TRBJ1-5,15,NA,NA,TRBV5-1,CASSREGGWNQPQHF,TGCGCCAGCAGCCGTGAGGGGGGTTGGAATCAGCCCCAGCATTTT
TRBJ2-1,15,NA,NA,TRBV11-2,CASSTGQGGHNEQFF,TGTGCCAGCAGCACGGGGCAGGGGGGTCACAATGAGCAGTTCTTC
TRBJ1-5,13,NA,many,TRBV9,CASSVVPFSPQHF,TGTGCCAGCAGCGTAGTACCATTTTCGCCCCAGCATTTT
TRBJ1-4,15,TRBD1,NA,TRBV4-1,CASSQAGTGSEKLFF,TGCGCCAGCAGCCAAGCCGGGACAGGGTCCGAAAAACTGTTTTTT
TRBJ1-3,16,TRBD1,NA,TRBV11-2,CASSAQGAASGNTIYF,TGTGCCAGCAGCGCACAGGGGGCCGCCTCTGGAAACACCATATATTTT
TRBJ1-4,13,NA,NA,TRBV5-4,CASSYHGREKLFF,TGTGCCAGCAGCTACCACGGACGAGAAAAACTGTTTTTT
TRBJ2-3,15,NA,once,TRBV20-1,CSASLTGVRTDTQYF,TGCAGTGCTAGCCTGACGGGTGTACGCACAGATACGCAGTATTTT
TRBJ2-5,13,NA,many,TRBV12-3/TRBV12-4,CASSLGQKETQYF,TGTGCCAGCAGTTTAGGACAGAAAGAGACCCAGTACTTC
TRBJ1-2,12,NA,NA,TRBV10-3,CAISDGRKLYTF,TGTGCCATCAGTGACGGACGGAAGCTCTACACCTTC
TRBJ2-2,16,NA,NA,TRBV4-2,CASSQDLATDTGELFF,TGTGCCAGCAGCCAAGATCTGGCAACCGACACCGGGGAGCTGTTTTTT
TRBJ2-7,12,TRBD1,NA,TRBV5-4,CASSAGTGEQYF,TGTGCCAGCAGCGCCGGGACAGGCGAGCAGTACTTC
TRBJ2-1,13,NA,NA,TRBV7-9,CASSLGTEDEQFF,TGTGCCAGCAGCTTAGGGACCGAGGATGAGCAGTTCTTC